This TCR beta chain is drawn from a study of CD8 T cells in ankylosing spondylitis. This clonotype was picked up many times. What it binds is unknown. The study's findings and limits: CD8+ cells made up the disease-linked clones, which were relatively rare in peripheral blood. For ankylosing spondylitis blood, a TCR beta motif of eight or nine highly homologous variants appeared characteristic. A subset of motif variants has previously been described in the synovial fluid and blood of reactive arthritis. Researchers reportedly found disease-linked clones significantly enriched in matched ankylosing spondylitis synovial fluid.

J lost 9 bases, V lost 6 bases, and 7 bases had no gene match. The CDR3 length is 14 residues. Quantitative 5'-RACE with molecular barcodes was used to make the TCR beta libraries. TCRdb reprocessed the 5' RACE reads with MiXCR, giving one entry per CDR3 protein. The sample gives fewer than 550,000 distinct CDR3 sequences, approximately 5% of which show up once; 3.5% is in the top ten. Sample: blood, either unsorted or a sorted T cell fraction (not recorded which). The rearrangement uses TRBV12-3 or TRBV12-4 and TRBJ1-6; 8 bases line up with TRBD1. The source is a male donor with ankylosing spondylitis. DNA of the CDR3: TGTGCCAGCAGAATAACAGGGGGTGCTTCACCCCTCCACTTT. It translates to CASRITGGASPLHF.